The 30 T cell receptor beta chains below come from one sample, sequenced in a study of neurological immune-mediated disorders. MiXCR, run by TCRdb on the 5' RACE reads, gives a single entry per CDR3 protein. The table includes roughly 60,000 distinct CDR3 sequences, under 3% detected once. Source material: PBMCs. The receptors here all came from a man in his forties or fifties with multiple sclerosis.

In its sample, this clonotype was seen many times. J is TRBJ2-3 and V is TRBV10-3, with TRBD2 identical over 9 bases. Germline trimming cut 3 bases from V and 1 base from J; bases unmatched to any gene: 2. The CDR3 contains 15 residues. The V gene's germline CDR1 is ENHRY and CDR2 SYGVKD. The CDR3 reads CAISDIAGGTDTQYF. CDR3 DNA: TGTGCCATCAGTGATATAGCGGGGGGCACAGATACGCAGTATTTT.

This clonotype occurred many times. This sequence joins TRBV12-3 or TRBV12-4 and TRBJ1-6, with TRBD1 as a possible D gene (5 bases). The CDR3 contains 14 residues. V lost 4 bases, J lost 13 bases, and 17 bases lay in between. The CDR3 region is CASSSQAARGPLHF. For the CDR3, the DNA is TGTGCCAGCAGTTCCCAGGCAGCCCGGGGGCCCCTCCACTTT.

The chain combines TRBV30 with TRBJ2-5; perhaps TRBD2 as D (5 bases). Germline loops: CDR1 GTSNPN, CDR2 SVGIG (reference sequence). CDR3 length: 13 residues. Trimming took off 2 bases at V and 5 bases at J, with 12 bases between the two ends. The CDR3 sequence: CAWSRARRETQYF. The DNA for the CDR3 is TGTGCCTGGAGTCGTGCCAGGAGGGAGACCCAGTACTTC.

In this sample, this clonotype turned up many times. CDR3 residues: CAISASDRGPYEQYF. The CDR3 bases are TGTGCCATCAGTGCCTCGGACAGGGGGCCCTACGAGCAGTACTTC. The V and J genes are TRBV10-3 and TRBJ2-7; 11 nucleotides agree with TRBD1. Germline trimming cut 4 bases from V and 2 bases from J; bases unmatched to any gene: 4. The CDR3 has 15 amino acids. Germline V lookup: CDR1 ENHRY, CDR2 SYGVKD.

This clonotype was detected ten times or more. V gene TRBV21-1 combines with J gene TRBJ1-4; the DNA was not compared with TRBD1, the D call given in the table. TRBV21-1 is given as a pseudogene. The CDR3 contains 17 residues. In DNA, the CDR3 is TGTGCCAGCAGCTCCGACGGACCGGGACAGCTGAATGAAAAACTGTTTTTT. This sequence encodes CASSSDGPGQLNEKLFF.

This clonotype was recorded many times. The V call is TRBV5-1, the J call TRBJ1-6; 8 bases map to TRBD1. The CDR3 has 15 amino acids. Germline trimming cut 3 bases from V and 7 bases from J; bases unmatched to any gene: 6. Germline V gene sequence: CDR1 SGHRS, CDR2 YFSETQ. The CDR3 here is CASSSRTGNNSPLHF. The CDR3 DNA reads as TGCGCCAGCAGCTCCCGGACAGGGAACAATTCACCCCTCCACTTT.

This clonotype occurred many times. The chain has TRBV6-2 or TRBV6-3 and TRBJ2-5; D gene ambiguous. Germline CDR1 is MNHEY and CDR2 is SVGEGT. This CDR3 comprises 12 residues. V was pared by 7 bases and J by 9 bases, with 15 bases between. CDR3 loop: CASKNKGYPQYF. CDR3 DNA sequence: TGTGCCAGCAAAAACAAGGGATATCCCCAGTACTTC.

This clonotype was recorded many times. The chain joins TRBV15 to TRBJ2-7; 7 nucleotides align to TRBD2. The V gene end was trimmed by 7 bases and the J gene end by 9 bases; junction bases not matched to a gene: 9. Germline V gene lookup returns CDR1 LNHNV and CDR2 YYDKDF (reference sequence). The CDR3 contains 12 residues. DNA for the CDR3: TGTGCCACCAATCGACCAAGGGAGGGGCAGTACTTC. As protein: CATNRPREGQYF.

In this sample, this clonotype turned up many times. The V call is TRBV20-1, the J call TRBJ2-5; D is ambiguous. The length of the CDR3 is 14 residues. V was cut by 0 bases and J by 4 bases, with 12 bases left in between. Germline V gene lookup returns CDR1 DFQATT and CDR2 SNEGSKA (reference sequence). DNA for the CDR3: TGCAGTGCTAGAGACCGGCGGAGTGGAGAGACCCAGTACTTC. This sequence encodes CSARDRRSGETQYF.

At least ten counts were recorded for this clonotype. V and J are TRBV9 and TRBJ2-5, with 7 bases that match TRBD1. There are 14 residues in the CDR3. CDR1 SGDLS and CDR2 YYNGEE come from the germline V gene. With 3 bases clipped from V and 2 bases from J, the junction kept 4 bases outside the gene matches. This chain's CDR3 is CASSERGQQETQYF. In nucleotides, the CDR3 is TGTGCCAGCAGCGAGAGGGGGCAGCAAGAGACCCAGTACTTC.

This clonotype was observed at least ten times. This rearrangement joins TRBV6-2 or TRBV6-3 to TRBJ2-7; D is tentatively TRBD1 or TRBD2 (6 bases each). CDR3 length: 15 residues. The V end lost 4 bases, the J end lost 0 bases, and 13 bases lay between the germline ends. Germline values: CDR1 MNHEY, CDR2 SVGEGT. The CDR3 nucleotides read TGTGCCAGCAGTTTCTTAGCGGACAGCTCCTACGAGCAGTACTTC. Residues: CASSFLADSSYEQYF.

This clonotype was found many times. The chain carries TRBV5-1 and TRBJ1-2; D remains ambiguous. The germline V gene encodes CDR1 SGHRS and CDR2 YFSETQ. V lost 4 bases, J lost 6 bases, and 10 bases lay in between. CDR3 size: 12 residues. The CDR3 DNA sequence: TGCGCCAGCAGCCTGAACGTGAATGGCTACACCTTC. Its protein is CASSLNVNGYTF.

This clonotype was observed at least ten times. This sequence joins TRBV5-8 and TRBJ1-5; no clear D gene. The CDR3 totals 12 residues. The V gene's germline CDR1 is SGHTS and CDR2 YDEGEE. V was pared by 2 bases and J by 5 bases, with 5 bases between. The CDR3 sequence: CASSLQYQPQHF. Here the CDR3 DNA reads TGTGCCAGCAGCTTACAGTATCAGCCCCAGCATTTT. Filled out from reference TRBV5-8 and TRBJ1-5, the complete variable domain reads EAGVTQSPTHLIKTRGQQATLRCSPISGHTSVYWYQQALGLGLQFLLWYDEGEERNRGNFPPRFSGRQFPNYSSELNVNALELEDSALYLCASSLQYQPQHFGDGTRLSIL.

The sample holds many counts of this clonotype. The chain employs TRBV6-5 and TRBJ1-1; tentatively, D is TRBD1 (5 bases). CDR1 MNHEY and CDR2 SVGAGI come from the germline V gene. The CDR3 sequence is 13 residues long. Trimming removed 7 bases at V and 4 bases at J, with 13 bases between. CDR3 sequence (DNA): TGTGCCAGCATGAGGGCCGGGGGCACTGAAGCTTTCTTT. Translated: CASMRAGGTEAFF.

This clonotype is labeled as medium-sized (0.01 to 0.1%). V usage is TRBV5-1 and J usage is TRBJ2-2; the match to TRBD2 covers 11 bases. Trimming took 0 bases from V and 0 from J; bases not matched to a gene: 7. This CDR3 region has 19 residues. Germline CDR1 is SGHRS and CDR2 is YFSETQ. CDR3 in amino acids: CASSLVTSGGYANTGELFF. CDR3 DNA sequence: TGCGCCAGCAGCTTGGTAACTAGCGGGGGATACGCGAACACCGGGGAGCTGTTTTTT. Looking up the rest from reference TRBV5-1 and TRBJ2-2 gives the full variable domain: KAGVTQTPRYLIKTRGQQVTLSCSPISGHRSVSWYQQTPGQGLQFLFEYFSETQRNKGNFPGRFSGRQFSNSRSEMNVSTLELGDSALYLCASSLVTSGGYANTGELFFGEGSRLTVL.

This clonotype was found many times. V gene TRBV20-1 combines with J gene TRBJ1-5, with a tentative D call TRBD1 (5 bases). The CDR3 length is 13 residues. Germline CDR1 reads DFQATT; CDR2 reads SNEGSKA (reference sequence). Between the trimmed V and J ends, which lost 1 base and 7 bases, there was a span of 11 bases. The CDR3 coding sequence is TGCAGTGCTAGAGTAGTGGGGGTCCAGCCCCAGCATTTT. This codes for CSARVVGVQPQHF.

This clonotype appeared many times. This chain links TRBV6-2 or TRBV6-3 with TRBJ1-3; D remains ambiguous. In germline, CDR1 is MNHEY, CDR2 SVGEGT. CDR3 size: 14 residues. Trimming took off 2 bases at V and 2 bases at J, with 7 bases between the two ends. The CDR3 loop is CASSYPPTGNTIYF. CDR3 DNA: TGTGCCAGCAGTTACCCGCCTACTGGAAACACCATATATTTT.

This clonotype came up many times. The V gene is TRBV6-5, the J gene TRBJ2-7; D gene ambiguous. V gave up 6 bases and J gave up 4 bases, with 10 bases separating them. Germline CDR1 MNHEY, CDR2 SVGAGI. CDR3 size: 12 residues. The CDR3 sequence is CASRRSSYEQYF. The CDR3, as DNA: TGTGCCAGCAGGCGGTCGTCTTACGAGCAGTACTTC.

The sample holds many counts of this clonotype. The chain joins TRBV12-3 or TRBV12-4 to TRBJ2-5; TRBD1 is a possible D gene (5 bases). The CDR3 loop spans 12 amino acids. The V end was cut by 6 bases, the J end by 5 bases, with 10 bases between. CDR3 nucleotide sequence: TGTGCCAGCAGGCGACCAGGGGAGACCCAGTACTTC. Protein sequence: CASRRPGETQYF.

This clonotype showed up many times. V gene TRBV11-2 combines with J gene TRBJ2-5; 7 nucleotides align to TRBD1. V shed 2 bases and J 1 base; nucleotides not matched to a gene: 4. CDR1 and CDR2 from the germline V gene are SGHAT and FQNNGV. This CDR3 region has 15 residues. In DNA form, the CDR3 reads TGTGCCAGCAGCTTACCAGGGGGATTCCAAGAGACCCAGTACTTC. Translated: CASSLPGGFQETQYF.

This clonotype was detected many times. The chain recombines TRBV20-1 with TRBJ2-3; 7 nucleotides line up with TRBD2. Germline CDR1 reads DFQATT; CDR2 reads SNEGSKA (reference sequence). The CDR3 extends over 14 amino acids. The V segment lost 5 bases and the J segment 3 bases; nucleotides outside the gene matches: 8. CDR3 coding DNA: TGCAGTGCTTCGCGGGGGAGCCGAACAGATACGCAGTATTTT. Translation: CSASRGSRTDTQYF.

Ten or more counts support this clonotype. The chain couples TRBV4-1 to TRBJ2-1, with a possible D match to TRBD1 (6 bases). V was clipped by 2 bases and J by 8 bases, with 16 bases between them. The CDR3 spans 15 residues. Germline values: CDR1 MGHRA, CDR2 YSYEKL. DNA of the CDR3: TGCGCCAGCAGCCAACTACAGGGTATTGGTTATGAGCAGTTCTTC. Amino acid sequence: CASSQLQGIGYEQFF.

At least ten counts were recorded for this clonotype. V usage is TRBV6-5 and J usage is TRBJ1-1; D unresolved. Germline V gives CDR1 MNHEY, CDR2 SVGAGI. The CDR3 runs 15 residues. V was cut by 4 bases and J by 4 bases, with 16 bases left in between. The CDR3 coding sequence is TGTGCCAGCAGTTGGACTTTTGGTAGTCGCACTGAAGCTTTCTTT. This gives the protein CASSWTFGSRTEAFF.

This clonotype was observed at least ten times. The J gene is TRBJ1-1, the V gene TRBV27; D is perhaps TRBD1 (5 bases). Trimming cost V 1 base and J 2 bases, with 17 bases left between them. This CDR3 comprises 17 residues. Germline V gene sequence: CDR1 MNHEY, CDR2 SMNVEV (reference sequence). CDR3 in DNA: TGTGCCAGCAGTTTATGGGGTCGGGCAGGGACTAACACTGAAGCTTTCTTT. Its protein product is CASSLWGRAGTNTEAFF.

This clonotype was found a few times. A read error may explain this, as a much larger clone is one base away. No conserved phenylalanine or tryptophan is present at the end of the CDR3, so a read error is the likely explanation. The gene calls are TRBV20-1 and TRBJ2-3; either TRBD1 or TRBD2 may fit D (6 bases each). The CDR3 is 11 amino acids. Germline CDR1 reads DFQATT; CDR2 reads SNEGSKA (reference sequence). The CDR3 nucleotides are TGCAGAATGGACGGGGGCGATACGCAGTATATT. Its protein is CRMDGGDTQYI.

This clonotype was found a few times. This may arise from a read error, as a much more abundant clone is one base away. This chain uses TRBV28 with TRBJ1-3; D remains ambiguous. The germline CDR1 and CDR2 sequences are MDHEN and SYDVKM. The CDR3 loop spans 15 amino acids. The CDR3 DNA sequence: TGTGCCAGCAGTTTACCCACGACTGGTGGAAAAACCATATATTTT. It translates to CASSLPTTGGKTIYF.

This clonotype was recorded many times. The chain carries TRBV29-1 and TRBJ2-6; 7 bases map to TRBD2. V shed 4 bases, J shed 0 bases, and the junction held 9 bases outside the gene matches. The CDR3 is 17 amino acids. Germline CDR1 and CDR2: SQVTM and ANQGSEA. The chain's CDR3 is CSVVWGGSHSGANVLTF. The CDR3 DNA is TGCAGCGTTGTTTGGGGGGGGTCCCACTCTGGGGCCAACGTCCTGACTTTC.

The table lists this clonotype with many counts. The chain links TRBV2 to TRBJ2-3; TRBD2 might be the D (6 bases). Germline lookup yields CDR1 SNHLY and CDR2 FYNNEI. The CDR3 totals 15 residues. The germline V and J ends were trimmed by 6 bases and 4 bases, with 17 bases remaining between them. The CDR3 spells CASRKRTSSADTQYF. The CDR3 DNA reads as TGTGCCAGCAGGAAACGAACTAGCTCCGCAGATACGCAGTATTTT.

This clonotype was counted ten times or more. The rearrangement links TRBV7-2 to TRBJ2-2, with D tentatively TRBD1 or TRBD2 (5 bases each). The germline V gene encodes CDR1 SGHTA and CDR2 FQGNSA. Trimming shortened V by 5 bases and J by 0 bases, and 7 bases separated the two germline ends. This CDR3 is 14 amino acids long. The CDR3 sequence is CASSRDPNTGELFF. Written as DNA, the CDR3 is TGTGCCAGCAGCCGGGACCCGAACACCGGGGAGCTGTTTTTT. The whole variable domain, remainder taken from reference TRBV7-2 and TRBJ2-2, is GAGVSQSPSNKVTEKGKDVELRCDPISGHTALYWYRQSLGQGLEFLIYFQGNSAPDKSGLPSDRFSAERTGGSVSTLTIQRTQQEDSAVYLCASSRDPNTGELFFGEGSRLTVL.

The sample holds many counts of this clonotype. The chain has TRBV9 and TRBJ2-2; 9 bases match TRBD1. Germline CDR1 reads SGDLS; CDR2 reads YYNGEE. The CDR3 sequence is 16 residues long. The J segment lost 6 bases and the V segment lost 0 bases, leaving 6 bases of the junction unmatched. The CDR3 bases are TGTGCCAGCAGCGTAGGGACAGGGGTAGTGTCCGGGGAGCTGTTTTTT. It specifies CASSVGTGVVSGELFF.